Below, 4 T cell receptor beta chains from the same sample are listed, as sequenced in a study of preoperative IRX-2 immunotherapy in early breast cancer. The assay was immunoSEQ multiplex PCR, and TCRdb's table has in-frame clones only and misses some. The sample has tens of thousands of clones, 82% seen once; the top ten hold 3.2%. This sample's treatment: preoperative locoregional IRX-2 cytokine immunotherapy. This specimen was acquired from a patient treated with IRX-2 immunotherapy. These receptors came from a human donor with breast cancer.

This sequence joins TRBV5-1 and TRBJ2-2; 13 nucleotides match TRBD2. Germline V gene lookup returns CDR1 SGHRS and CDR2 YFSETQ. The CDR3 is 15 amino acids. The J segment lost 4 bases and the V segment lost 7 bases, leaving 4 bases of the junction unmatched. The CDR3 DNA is TGCGCCAGCGAAACTAGCGGGAGGGGCACCGGGGAGCTGTTTTTT. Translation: CASETSGRGTGELFF. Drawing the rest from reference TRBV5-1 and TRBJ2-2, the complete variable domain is KAGVTQTPRYLIKTRGQQVTLSCSPISGHRSVSWYQQTPGQGLQFLFEYFSETQRNKGNFPGRFSGRQFSNSRSEMNVSTLELGDSALYLCASETSGRGTGELFFGEGSRLTVL.

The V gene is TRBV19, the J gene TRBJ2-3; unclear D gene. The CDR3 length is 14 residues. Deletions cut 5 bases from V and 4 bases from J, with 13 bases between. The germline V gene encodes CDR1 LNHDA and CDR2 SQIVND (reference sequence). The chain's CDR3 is CASSHLSLADTQYF. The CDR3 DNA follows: TGTGCCAGTAGTCATCTTTCCCTGGCAGATACGCAGTATTTT.

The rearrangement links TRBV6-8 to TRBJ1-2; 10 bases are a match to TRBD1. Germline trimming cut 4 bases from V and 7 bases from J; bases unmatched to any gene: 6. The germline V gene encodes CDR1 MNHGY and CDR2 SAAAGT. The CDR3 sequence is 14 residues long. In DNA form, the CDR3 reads TGTGCCAGCAGTTCTGACAGGGGGCGCGTTGGCTACACCTTC. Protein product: CASSSDRGRVGYTF.

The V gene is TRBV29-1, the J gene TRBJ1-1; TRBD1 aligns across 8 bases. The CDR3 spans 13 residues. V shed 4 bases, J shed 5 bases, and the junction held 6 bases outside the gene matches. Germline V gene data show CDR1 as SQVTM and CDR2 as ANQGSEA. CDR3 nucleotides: TGCAGCGTTGGAGACAGGGGTGGGACTGAAGCTTTCTTT. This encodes CSVGDRGGTEAFF.